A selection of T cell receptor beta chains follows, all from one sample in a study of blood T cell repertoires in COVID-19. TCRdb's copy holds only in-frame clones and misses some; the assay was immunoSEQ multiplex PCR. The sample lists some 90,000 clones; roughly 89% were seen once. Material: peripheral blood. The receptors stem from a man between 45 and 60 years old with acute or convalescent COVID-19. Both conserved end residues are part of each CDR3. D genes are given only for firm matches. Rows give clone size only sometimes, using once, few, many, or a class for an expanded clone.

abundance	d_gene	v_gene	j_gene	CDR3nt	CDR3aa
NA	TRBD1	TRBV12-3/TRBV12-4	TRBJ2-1	TGTGCCAGCAGCCGGGACAGCTACAATGAGCAGTTCTTC	CASSRDSYNEQFF
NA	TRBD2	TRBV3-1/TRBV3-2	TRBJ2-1	TGTGCCAGCAGCTCCCTACTAGCGGGACTCTCCTACAATGAGCAGTTCTTC	CASSSLLAGLSYNEQFF
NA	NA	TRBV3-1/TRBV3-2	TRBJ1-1	TGTGCCAGCAGCCAAAGGGAGATGAACACTGAAGCTTTCTTT	CASSQREMNTEAFF
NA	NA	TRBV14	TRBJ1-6	TGTGCCAGCAGCCTCAGGGGCCAGTTCTATAATTCACCCCTCCACTTT	CASSLRGQFYNSPLHF
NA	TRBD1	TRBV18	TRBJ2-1	TGTGCCAGCTCACCACCGGGGGCAGGACAGGGTCTTTTCGGACAGGATGAGCAGTTCTTC	CASSPPGAGQGLFGQDEQFF
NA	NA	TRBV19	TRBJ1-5	TGTGCCAGTAGTCCAGACAGAAATCAGCCCCAGCATTTT	CASSPDRNQPQHF
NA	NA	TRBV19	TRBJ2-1	TGTGCCAGTAGTATAAGTACTAGCCCTTACAATGAGCAGTTCTTC	CASSISTSPYNEQFF
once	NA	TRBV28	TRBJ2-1	TGTGCCAGCAGTTTTCGACAGGTACTTGAGCAGTTCTTC	CASSFRQVLEQFF
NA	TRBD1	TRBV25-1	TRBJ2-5	TGTGCCAGCAGTGGCCATACAGGGGTCCAAGAGACCCAGTACTTC	CASSGHTGVQETQYF
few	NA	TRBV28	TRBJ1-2	TGTGCCAGCAGCCCGAGCTATGGCTACACCTTC	CASSPSYGYTF
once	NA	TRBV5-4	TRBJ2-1	TGTGCCAGCAGCTTGGACGTCCGGACAGCTCTCTCCTACAATGAGCAGTTCTTC	CASSLDVRTALSYNEQFF
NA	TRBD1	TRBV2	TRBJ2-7	TGTGCCAGCAGTGAATTGGGGACAGTTTACGAGCAGTACTTC	CASSELGTVYEQYF
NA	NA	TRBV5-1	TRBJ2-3	TGCGCCAGCAGCTTTCGGGGAGACGATTTCACAGATACGCAGTATTTT	CASSFRGDDFTDTQYF
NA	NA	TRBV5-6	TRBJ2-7	TGTGCCAGCAGCTTGGCCCCCCACTACGAGCAGTACTTC	CASSLAPHYEQYF
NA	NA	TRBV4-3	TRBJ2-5	TGCGCCAGCAGCCAAGATGTTGCCAGGGTCGAGAAGGAGACCCAGTACTTC	CASSQDVARVEKETQYF
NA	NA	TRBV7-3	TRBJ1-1	TGTGCCAGCAGCTTATCCGTGAACACTGAAGCTTTCTTT	CASSLSVNTEAFF
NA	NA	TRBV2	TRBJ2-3	TGTGCCAGCAGTCTGGGACTTACCACAGATACGCAGTATTTT	CASSLGLTTDTQYF
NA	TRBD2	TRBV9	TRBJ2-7	TGTGCCAGCAGCGTAGGGACTAGCGAAACCTACGAGCAGTACTTC	CASSVGTSETYEQYF
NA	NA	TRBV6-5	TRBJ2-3	TGTGCCAGCAGCGCTGGGGCGGATACGCAGTATTTT	CASSAGADTQYF
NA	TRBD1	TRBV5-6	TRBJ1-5	TGTGCCAGCAGCTTGGGGGCAGGGGGTCAGCCCCAGCATTTT	CASSLGAGGQPQHF
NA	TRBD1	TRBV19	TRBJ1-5	TGTGCCAGTAGTATAGCGGGACAGTCAGCTAATCAGCCCCAGCATTTT	CASSIAGQSANQPQHF
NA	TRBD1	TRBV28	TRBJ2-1	TGTGCCAGCAGTTTACCGGACAGGGGGGAGCGTAATGAGCAGTTCTTC	CASSLPDRGERNEQFF
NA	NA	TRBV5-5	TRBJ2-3	TGTGCCAGCAGCCCGGACTGGGTACCAGATACGCAGTATTTT	CASSPDWVPDTQYF
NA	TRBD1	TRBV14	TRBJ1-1	TGTGCCAGCAGCACACGACAGGGTGGTGTAGCTTTCTTT	CASSTRQGGVAFF
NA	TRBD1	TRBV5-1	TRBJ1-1	TGCGCCAGCAGCTTAAGCTCCCTGATGTGGGCAGGGGGCTCGAACACTGAAGCTTTCTTT	CASSLSSLMWAGGSNTEAFF
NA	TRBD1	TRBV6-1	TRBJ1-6	TGTGCCAGCAGTGAGGGGACAGGGTATTCACCCCTCCACTTT	CASSEGTGYSPLHF
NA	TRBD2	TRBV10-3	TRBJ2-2	TGTGCCATCAGTGAGTCGACACTAGCGGACCTAATGAACACCGGGGAGCTGTTTTTT	CAISESTLADLMNTGELFF
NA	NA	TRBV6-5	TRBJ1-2	TGTGCCAGCAGTTACTCGGAAAGGGGAAACTATGGCTACACCTTC	CASSYSERGNYGYTF
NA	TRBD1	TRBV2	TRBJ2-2	TGTGCCAGCAGTCCACAGGGGGCGAACACCGGGGAGCTGTTTTTT	CASSPQGANTGELFF
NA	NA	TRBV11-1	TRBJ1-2	TGTGCCAGCAGCTTGGCAGGGGCTGAAGGCTACACCTTC	CASSLAGAEGYTF
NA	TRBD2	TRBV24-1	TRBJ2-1	TGTGCCACCAGTGTAGCGGGGGGGCCACGCAATGAGCAGTTCTTC	CATSVAGGPRNEQFF
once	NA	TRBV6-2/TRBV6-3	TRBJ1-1	TGTGCCAGCAGTTATCCCTTAGAGGGCACTGAAGCTTTCTTT	CASSYPLEGTEAFF
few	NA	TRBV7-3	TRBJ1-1	TGTGCCAGCAGCTTAATCTCCGGGGCTGAAGCTTTCTTT	CASSLISGAEAFF
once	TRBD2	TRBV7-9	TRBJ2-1	TGTGCCAGCAGCCCGACTAGCGGCTACAATGAGCAGTTCTTC	CASSPTSGYNEQFF
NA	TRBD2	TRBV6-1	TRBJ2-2	TGTGCCAGCAGTGGCGTCGGGGGGATTAACACCGGGGAGCTGTTTTTT	CASSGVGGINTGELFF
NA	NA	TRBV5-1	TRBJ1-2	TGCGCCAGCAGCTTGCGGACCCAAGGGGACTATGGCTACACCTTC	CASSLRTQGDYGYTF
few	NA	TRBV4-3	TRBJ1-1	TGCGCCAGTAAGCCGGACAGTCAACTTTGGTACACTGAAGCTTTCTTT	CASKPDSQLWYTEAFF
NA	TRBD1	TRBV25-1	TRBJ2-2	TGTGCCAGCAGTGACCCCCCCGGGACAGGGCAGACCGGGGAGCTGTTTTTT	CASSDPPGTGQTGELFF
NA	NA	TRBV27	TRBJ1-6	TGTGCCAGCAGTTTTTACAGGGACGGGTCACCCCTCCACTTT	CASSFYRDGSPLHF
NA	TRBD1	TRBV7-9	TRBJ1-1	TGTGCCAGCAGCCCCTCAGGGGGCGAGGACACTGAAGCTTTCTTT	CASSPSGGEDTEAFF
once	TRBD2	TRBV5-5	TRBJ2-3	TGTGCCAGCAGTTTCGACCCGGGACTAGCGGGTGGAGATACGCAGTATTTT	CASSFDPGLAGGDTQYF